A selection of T cell receptor beta chains follows, all from one sample in a study of T cell clones after liver transplantation. TCRdb's table, derived via immunoSEQ multiplex PCR, lists solely in-frame clones and lacks some. The sample lists around 100,000 clones; 82% were seen once. The sequencing here drew on CD4+ T cells from blood, taken before liver transplant. The receptors derive from a human donor who received a liver transplant. The CDR3 runs from the conserved cysteine through the conserved F or W. D genes are given only for firm matches. Size is stated for part of the rows, as once, few or many counts, or as a class when the clone is expanded.

d_call	v_call	clone_size	j_call	cdr3_aa	cdr3_nt
NA	TRBV5-4	NA	TRBJ2-1	CASSGGLYNEQFF	TGTGCCAGCAGCGGGGGACTTTACAATGAGCAGTTCTTC
NA	TRBV5-4	NA	TRBJ2-6	CASSFRRNGANVLTF	TGTGCCAGCAGCTTTAGAAGGAATGGGGCCAACGTCCTGACTTTC
NA	TRBV18	NA	TRBJ1-1	CASSPGVQNRYTEAFF	TGTGCCAGCTCACCAGGAGTACAGAACCGCTATACTGAAGCTTTCTTT
NA	TRBV5-1	NA	TRBJ1-4	CASSLDLNEKLFF	TGCGCCAGCAGCCTCGACCTAAATGAAAAACTGTTTTTT
NA	TRBV13	NA	TRBJ2-5	CASSLVPETQYF	TGTGCCAGCAGCTTAGTTCCGGAGACCCAGTACTTC
TRBD2	TRBV28	NA	TRBJ2-3	CASSFFSGRVTDTQYF	TGTGCCAGCAGTTTTTTTAGCGGGAGGGTCACAGATACGCAGTATTTT
NA	TRBV5-1	NA	TRBJ2-3	CASRSGGTDTQYF	TGCGCCAGCAGGTCTGGCGGCACAGATACGCAGTATTTT
NA	TRBV5-5	NA	TRBJ2-5	CASSPGLNQETQYF	TGTGCCAGCAGCCCTGGACTAAACCAAGAGACCCAGTACTTC
NA	TRBV4-1	NA	TRBJ2-3	CASSPLVLTDTQYF	TGCGCCAGCAGCCCCCTAGTACTCACAGATACGCAGTATTTT
NA	TRBV5-3	NA	TRBJ2-2	CARSGPGLGRGELFF	TGTGCCAGAAGCGGACCGGGACTGGGACGGGGGGAGCTGTTTTTT
TRBD1	TRBV28	NA	TRBJ1-4	CASSLGLRDRGGEKLFF	TGTGCCAGCAGTTTAGGACTCCGGGACAGGGGGGGTGAAAAACTGTTTTTT
NA	TRBV29-1	NA	TRBJ2-7	CSYRSGYEQYF	TGCAGCTACAGGTCCGGCTACGAGCAGTACTTC
NA	TRBV29-1	NA	TRBJ2-3	CSVGIRATDTQYF	TGCAGCGTGGGGATTAGGGCTACAGATACGCAGTATTTT
NA	TRBV11-2	NA	TRBJ2-7	CASSLTTPPNYEQYF	TGTGCCAGCAGCTTGACTACCCCACCGAACTACGAGCAGTACTTC
TRBD1	TRBV5-8	NA	TRBJ1-5	CASSLGQGLYQPQHF	TGTGCCAGCAGCTTGGGACAGGGTCTTTATCAGCCCCAGCATTTT
NA	TRBV7-9	NA	TRBJ2-5	CASSLGWETQYF	TGTGCCAGCAGCTTAGGCTGGGAGACCCAGTACTTC
TRBD2	TRBV6-5	NA	TRBJ2-1	CASSYRGSGGNEQFF	TGTGCCAGCAGTTACAGAGGTAGCGGGGGTAATGAGCAGTTCTTC
NA	TRBV2	NA	TRBJ1-1	CASSETPLGAGMGTEAFF	TGTGCCAGCAGTGAGACCCCCCTGGGGGCGGGTATGGGGACTGAAGCTTTCTTT
TRBD1	TRBV2	NA	TRBJ1-5	CASRRDRAGNQPQHF	TGTGCCAGCAGGAGGGACAGGGCGGGCAATCAGCCCCAGCATTTT
NA	TRBV7-3	NA	TRBJ1-1	CASSGEGQPDTEAFF	TGTGCCAGCAGCGGAGAAGGCCAGCCGGACACTGAAGCTTTCTTT
TRBD1	TRBV11-1	once	TRBJ2-6	CASSLGGQGSGANVLTF	TGTGCCAGCAGCCTTGGGGGACAGGGGTCTGGGGCCAACGTCCTGACTTTC
TRBD1	TRBV18	once	TRBJ2-7	CASSPKGTGRSYEQYF	TGTGCCAGCTCACCGAAGGGGACAGGGAGGTCCTACGAGCAGTACTTC
TRBD2	TRBV5-1	few	TRBJ2-3	CASSLAPGTRGADTQYF	TGCGCCAGCAGCTTGGCCCCCGGGACTAGAGGCGCAGATACGCAGTATTTT
NA	TRBV11-2	NA	TRBJ2-2	CASSPRVKVNTGELFF	TGTGCCAGCAGCCCGCGGGTGAAGGTGAACACCGGGGAGCTGTTTTTT
NA	TRBV29-1	once	TRBJ1-1	CSVCSTGTSAEAFF	TGCAGCGTTTGTTCAACAGGGACATCAGCTGAAGCTTTCTTT
NA	TRBV18	NA	TRBJ2-7	CASSQGLEYYEQYF	TGTGCCAGCTCACAAGGGTTGGAGTACTACGAGCAGTACTTC
TRBD2	TRBV14	NA	TRBJ2-1	CASSPPRSAGAVNEQFF	TGTGCCAGCAGCCCCCCGAGGTCAGCGGGAGCAGTTAATGAGCAGTTCTTC
TRBD1	TRBV28	NA	TRBJ1-2	CASISDRVGGYTF	TGTGCCAGCATCTCCGACAGGGTAGGCGGCTACACCTTC
NA	TRBV5-5	NA	TRBJ2-7	CASSTRNRRPYEQYF	TGTGCCAGCAGCACAAGAAACAGGAGACCCTACGAGCAGTACTTC
TRBD1	TRBV7-2	NA	TRBJ1-2	CASSSTGQGGYYGYTF	TGTGCCAGCAGCTCTACTGGACAGGGCGGTTACTATGGCTACACCTTC
NA	TRBV14	few	TRBJ2-1	CASSPSTVGNEQFF	TGTGCCAGCAGCCCGTCTACAGTTGGGAATGAGCAGTTCTTC
TRBD1	TRBV28	few	TRBJ1-2	CASSFLQGQPVVGYTF	TGTGCCAGCAGTTTTCTTCAGGGACAGCCGGTGGTCGGCTACACCTTC
NA	TRBV2	NA	TRBJ1-1	CASRGLPNTEAFF	TGTGCCAGCAGAGGCCTCCCAAACACTGAAGCTTTCTTT
NA	TRBV11-2	NA	TRBJ1-1	CASSLQTGSKVEAFF	TGTGCCAGCAGCTTACAGACAGGTTCGAAAGTCGAAGCTTTCTTT
NA	TRBV6-5	NA	TRBJ1-1	CASSLRFARETEAFF	TGTGCCAGCAGCCTACGTTTCGCCAGGGAAACTGAAGCTTTCTTT
NA	TRBV11-2	NA	TRBJ1-5	CASSTGPAGPQHF	TGTGCCAGCAGCACCGGTCCGGCGGGGCCCCAGCATTTT
TRBD2	TRBV30	NA	TRBJ2-7	CAWTVAGGGYEQYF	TGTGCCTGGACTGTAGCGGGAGGAGGCTACGAGCAGTACTTC
NA	TRBV27	few	TRBJ1-5	CASSLLGQPQHF	TGTGCCAGCAGTTTACTAGGTCAGCCCCAGCATTTT
TRBD1	TRBV7-3	NA	TRBJ2-1	CASSSSPGTGWVDEQFF	TGTGCCAGCAGCTCCAGCCCCGGGACAGGGTGGGTGGATGAGCAGTTCTTC
NA	TRBV4-3	NA	TRBJ2-7	CASSQAIGYEQYF	TGCGCCAGCAGCCAGGCGATAGGATACGAGCAGTACTTC
NA	TRBV29-1	once	TRBJ1-1	CSVEQGIGHTEAFF	TGCAGCGTTGAACAAGGCATAGGACACACTGAAGCTTTCTTT
NA	TRBV27	few	TRBJ2-1	CASTRTGRAGNEQFF	TGTGCCAGCACCCGGACAGGGAGGGCGGGCAATGAGCAGTTCTTC
TRBD2	TRBV5-1	many	TRBJ2-3	CASSWGLAGGSTDTQYF	TGCGCCAGCAGCTGGGGACTAGCGGGAGGGTCGACAGATACGCAGTATTTT
TRBD2	TRBV29-1	NA	TRBJ2-1	CSVDGTSFGYNEQFF	TGCAGCGTTGATGGGACTAGCTTTGGGTACAATGAGCAGTTCTTC
NA	TRBV18	NA	TRBJ1-2	CASSPGAGYGYTF	TGTGCCAGCTCACCAGGCGCGGGCTATGGCTACACCTTC
TRBD1	TRBV5-6	NA	TRBJ2-3	CASSLEGQGNTDTQYF	TGTGCCAGCAGCTTGGAGGGACAGGGTAACACAGATACGCAGTATTTT
NA	TRBV6-6	few	TRBJ2-3	CASSPGRDTDTQYF	TGTGCCAGCAGCCCCGGACGGGACACAGATACGCAGTATTTT
NA	TRBV11-2	NA	TRBJ2-5	CASSRRETQYF	TGTGCCAGCAGCCGTCGGGAGACCCAGTACTTC
NA	TRBV15	NA	TRBJ2-5	CATSRDRLAQETQYF	TGTGCCACCAGCAGAGATAGGCTAGCCCAAGAGACCCAGTACTTC
TRBD2	TRBV6-1	NA	TRBJ2-3	CASKRTGGLDTQYF	TGTGCCAGCAAACGGACGGGGGGGTTAGATACGCAGTATTTT
NA	TRBV27	NA	TRBJ1-5	CASSLSGSRQPQHF	TGTGCCAGCAGCTTATCGGGGTCTCGGCAGCCCCAGCATTTT